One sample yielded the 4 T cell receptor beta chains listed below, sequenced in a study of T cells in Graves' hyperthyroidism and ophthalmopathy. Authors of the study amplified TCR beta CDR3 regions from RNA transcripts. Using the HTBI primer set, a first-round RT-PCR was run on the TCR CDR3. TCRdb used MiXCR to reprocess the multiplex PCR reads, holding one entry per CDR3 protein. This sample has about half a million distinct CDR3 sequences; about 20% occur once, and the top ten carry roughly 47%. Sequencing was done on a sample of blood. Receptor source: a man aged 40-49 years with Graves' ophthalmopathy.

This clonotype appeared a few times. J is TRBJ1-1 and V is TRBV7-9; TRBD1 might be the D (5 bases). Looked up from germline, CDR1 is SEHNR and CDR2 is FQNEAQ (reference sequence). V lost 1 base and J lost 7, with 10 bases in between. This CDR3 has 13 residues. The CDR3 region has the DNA TGTGCCAGCAGCTTAGGGGGCGCGAATGAAGCTTTCTTT. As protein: CASSLGGANEAFF.

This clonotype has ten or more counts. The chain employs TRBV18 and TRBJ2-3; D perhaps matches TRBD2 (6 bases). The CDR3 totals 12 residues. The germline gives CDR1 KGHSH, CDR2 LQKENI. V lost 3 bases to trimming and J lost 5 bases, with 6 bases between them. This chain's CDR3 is CASSPGGDTQYF. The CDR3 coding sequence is TGTGCCAGCTCACCGGGGGGAGATACGCAGTATTTT.

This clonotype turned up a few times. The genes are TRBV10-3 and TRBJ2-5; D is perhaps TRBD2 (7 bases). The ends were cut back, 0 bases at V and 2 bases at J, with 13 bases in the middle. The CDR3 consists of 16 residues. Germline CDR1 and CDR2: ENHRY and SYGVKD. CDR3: CAISESLGGPQETQYF. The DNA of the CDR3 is TGTGCCATCAGTGAGTCGCTGGGGGGGCCTCAAGAGACCCAGTACTTC.

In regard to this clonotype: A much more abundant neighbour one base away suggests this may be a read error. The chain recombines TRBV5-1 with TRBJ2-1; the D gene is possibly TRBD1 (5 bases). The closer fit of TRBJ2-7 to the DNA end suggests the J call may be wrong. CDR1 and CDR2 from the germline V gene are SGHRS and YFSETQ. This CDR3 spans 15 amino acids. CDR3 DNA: TGCGCCAGCAGCTTGGAAGGGGCGAGGTACAATGAGCAGTACTTC. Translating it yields CASSLEGARYNEQYF.